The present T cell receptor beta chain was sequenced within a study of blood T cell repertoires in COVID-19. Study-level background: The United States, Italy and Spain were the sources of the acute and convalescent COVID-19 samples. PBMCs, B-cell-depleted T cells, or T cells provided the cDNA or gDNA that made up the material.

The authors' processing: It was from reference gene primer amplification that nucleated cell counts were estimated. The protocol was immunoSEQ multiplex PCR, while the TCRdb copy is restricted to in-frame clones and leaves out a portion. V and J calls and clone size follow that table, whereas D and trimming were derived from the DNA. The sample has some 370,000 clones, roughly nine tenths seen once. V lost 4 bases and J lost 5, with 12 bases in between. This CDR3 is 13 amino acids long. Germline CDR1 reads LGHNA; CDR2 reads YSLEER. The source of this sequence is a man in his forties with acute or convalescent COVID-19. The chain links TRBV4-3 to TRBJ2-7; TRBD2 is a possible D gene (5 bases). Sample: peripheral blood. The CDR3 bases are TGCGCCAGCAGCCCCGGGGTCCCTAACGAGCAGTACTTC. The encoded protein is CASSPGVPNEQYF.